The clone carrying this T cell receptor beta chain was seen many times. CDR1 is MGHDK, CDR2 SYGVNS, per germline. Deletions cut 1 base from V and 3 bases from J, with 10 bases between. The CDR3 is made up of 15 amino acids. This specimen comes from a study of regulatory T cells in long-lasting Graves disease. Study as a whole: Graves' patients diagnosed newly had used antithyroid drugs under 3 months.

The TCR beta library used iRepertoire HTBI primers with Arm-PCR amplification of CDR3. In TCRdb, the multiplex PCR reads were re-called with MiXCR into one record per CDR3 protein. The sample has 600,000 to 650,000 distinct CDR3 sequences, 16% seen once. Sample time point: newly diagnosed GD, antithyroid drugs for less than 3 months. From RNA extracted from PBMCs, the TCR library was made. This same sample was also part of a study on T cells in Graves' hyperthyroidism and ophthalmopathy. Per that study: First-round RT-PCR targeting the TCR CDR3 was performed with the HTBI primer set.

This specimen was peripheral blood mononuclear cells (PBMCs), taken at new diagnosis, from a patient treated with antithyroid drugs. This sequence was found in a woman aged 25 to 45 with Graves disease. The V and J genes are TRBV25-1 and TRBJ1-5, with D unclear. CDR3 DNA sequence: TGTGCCAGCAGTGAATCTTTTAGGGACAATCAGCCCCAGCATTTT. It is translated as CASSESFRDNQPQHF. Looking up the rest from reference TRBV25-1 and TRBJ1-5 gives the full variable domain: EADIYQTPRYLVIGTGKKITLECSQTMGHDKMYWYQQDPGMELHLIHYSYGVNSTEKGDLSSESTVSRIRTEHFPLTLESARPSHTSQYLCASSESFRDNQPQHFGDGTRLSIL.